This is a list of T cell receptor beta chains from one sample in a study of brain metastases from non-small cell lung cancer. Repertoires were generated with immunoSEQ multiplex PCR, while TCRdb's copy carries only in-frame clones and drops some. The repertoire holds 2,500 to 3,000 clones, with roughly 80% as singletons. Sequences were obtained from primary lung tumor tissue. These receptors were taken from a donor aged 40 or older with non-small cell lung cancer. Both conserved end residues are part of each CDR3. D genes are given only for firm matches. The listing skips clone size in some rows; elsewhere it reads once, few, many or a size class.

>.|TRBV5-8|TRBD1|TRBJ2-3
TGTGCCAGCGACTGGGACAGGGGGCAAGATACGCAGTATTTT
CASDWDRGQDTQYF
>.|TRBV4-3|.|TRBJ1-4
TGCGCCAGCAGCCAAGGCGGACTGGAAGAAAAACTGTTTTTT
CASSQGGLEEKLFF
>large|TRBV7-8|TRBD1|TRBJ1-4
TGTGCCAGCAGCTTAGGGGGACAGGGGAATGAAAAACTGTTTTTT
CASSLGGQGNEKLFF
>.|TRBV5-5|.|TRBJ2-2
TGTGCCAGCAGCTTGGAGTTGGGGGTCACCGGGGAGCTGTTTTTT
CASSLELGVTGELFF
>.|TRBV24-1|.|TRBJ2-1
TGTGCCACCAGTGATTCGGCGGTGTACTCCTACAATGAGCAGTTCTTC
CATSDSAVYSYNEQFF
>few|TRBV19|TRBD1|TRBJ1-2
TGTGCCAGTAAGGAAAGGGGGCTCAACTATGGCTACACCTTC
CASKERGLNYGYTF
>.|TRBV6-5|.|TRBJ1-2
TGTGCCAGCAGCTCACAACCGCCCGACTATGGCTACACCTTC
CASSSQPPDYGYTF
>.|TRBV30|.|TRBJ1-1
TGTGCCTGGAGTGTGGGGCTACGGACTGAAGCTTTCTTT
CAWSVGLRTEAFF
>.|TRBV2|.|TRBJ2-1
TGTGCCAGCAGTGAGCTACCCCCTGGGTTCTTC
CASSELPPGFF
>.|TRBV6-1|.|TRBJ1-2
TGTGCCAGCAGTGAAGGGGGCGGGGTTGGCTACACCTTC
CASSEGGGVGYTF
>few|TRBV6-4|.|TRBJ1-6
TGTGCCAGCAGTGTGGAGGGAGGAAACTCACCCCTCCACTTT
CASSVEGGNSPLHF
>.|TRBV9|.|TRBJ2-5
TGTGCCAGCAGCGTAGGGGGGGAGACCCAGTACTTC
CASSVGGETQYF